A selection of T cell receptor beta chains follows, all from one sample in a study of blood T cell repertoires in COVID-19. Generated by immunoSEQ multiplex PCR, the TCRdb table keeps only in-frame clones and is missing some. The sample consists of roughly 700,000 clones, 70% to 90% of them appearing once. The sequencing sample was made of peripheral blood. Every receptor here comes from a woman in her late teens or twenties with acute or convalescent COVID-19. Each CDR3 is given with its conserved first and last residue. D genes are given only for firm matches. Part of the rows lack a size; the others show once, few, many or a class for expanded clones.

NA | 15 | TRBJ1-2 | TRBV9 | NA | CASSSERRVFYGYTF | TGTGCCAGCAGCTCCGAGAGGAGGGTCTTCTATGGCTACACCTTC
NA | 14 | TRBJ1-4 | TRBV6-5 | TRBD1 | CASRDRATNEKLFF | TGTGCCAGCAGGGACAGGGCGACTAATGAAAAACTGTTTTTT
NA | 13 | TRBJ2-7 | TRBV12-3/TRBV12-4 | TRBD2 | CASSPSGAYEQYF | TGTGCCAGCAGTCCAAGCGGGGCCTACGAGCAGTACTTC
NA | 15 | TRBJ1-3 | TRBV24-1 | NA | CATSDGAVRGNTIYF | TGTGCCACCAGTGATGGGGCCGTGAGGGGAAACACCATATATTTT
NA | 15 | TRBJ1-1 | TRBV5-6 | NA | CASSLVGGMNTEAFF | TGTGCCAGCAGCCTGGTGGGGGGAATGAACACTGAAGCTTTCTTT
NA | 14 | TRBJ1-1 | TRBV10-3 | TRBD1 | CAISESGQGTTAFF | TGTGCCATCAGTGAGTCAGGACAGGGGACGACGGCTTTCTTT
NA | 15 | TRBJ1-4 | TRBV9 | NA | CASSPRTAHNEKLFF | TGTGCCAGCAGCCCGCGGACAGCCCATAATGAAAAACTGTTTTTT
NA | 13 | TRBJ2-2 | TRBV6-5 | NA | CASSTGNTGELFF | TGTGCCAGCTCGACAGGGAACACCGGGGAGCTGTTTTTT
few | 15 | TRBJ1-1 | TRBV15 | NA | CATSKDRGLETEAFF | TGTGCCACCAGCAAAGACAGAGGCCTAGAAACTGAAGCTTTCTTT
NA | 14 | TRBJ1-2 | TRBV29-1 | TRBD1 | CSVELLGQGYGYTF | TGCAGCGTTGAACTCCTAGGACAGGGTTATGGCTACACCTTC
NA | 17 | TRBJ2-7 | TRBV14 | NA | CASSQRGRVESWYEQYF | TGTGCCAGCAGCCAAAGAGGAAGAGTGGAGAGTTGGTACGAGCAGTACTTC
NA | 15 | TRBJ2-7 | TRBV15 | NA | CATSRPTTGLGEQYF | TGTGCCACCAGCAGACCAACTACAGGGCTAGGGGAGCAGTACTTC
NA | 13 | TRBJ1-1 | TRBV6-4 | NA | CASSAQGRTEAFF | TGTGCCAGCAGTGCACAGGGTCGGACTGAAGCTTTCTTT
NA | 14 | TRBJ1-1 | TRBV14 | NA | CASSPRQSSTEAFF | TGTGCCAGCAGCCCCAGACAGTCCAGCACTGAAGCTTTCTTT
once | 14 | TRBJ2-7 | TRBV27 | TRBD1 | CASSLGTGFDEQYF | TGTGCCAGCAGTTTGGGGACAGGGTTTGATGAGCAGTACTTC
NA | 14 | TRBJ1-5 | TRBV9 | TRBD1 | CASSVTGGGQPQHF | TGTGCCAGCAGCGTTACAGGGGGTGGGCAGCCCCAGCATTTT
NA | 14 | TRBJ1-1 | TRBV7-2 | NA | CASSFERRNTEAFF | TGTGCCAGCAGCTTCGAGAGGAGGAACACTGAAGCTTTCTTT
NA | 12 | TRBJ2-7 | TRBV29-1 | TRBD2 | CSVEERGGEQYF | TGCAGCGTTGAAGAGCGGGGGGGCGAGCAGTACTTC
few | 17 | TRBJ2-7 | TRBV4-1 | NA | CASSQKGQAGTAYEQYF | TGCGCCAGCAGCCAGAAGGGACAAGCGGGGACTGCCTACGAGCAGTACTTC
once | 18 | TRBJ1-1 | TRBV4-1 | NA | CASSQDQEPIKMNTEAFF | TGCGCCAGCAGCCAAGATCAGGAACCGATCAAGATGAACACTGAAGCTTTCTTT
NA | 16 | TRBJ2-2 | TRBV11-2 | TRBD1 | CASSLGPGQHTGELFF | TGTGCCAGCAGCTTGGGACCGGGACAGCACACCGGGGAGCTGTTTTTT
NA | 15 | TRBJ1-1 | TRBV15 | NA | CATSREGRKNTEAFF | TGTGCCACCAGCAGGGAGGGACGGAAAAACACTGAAGCTTTCTTT
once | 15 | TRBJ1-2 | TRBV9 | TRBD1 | CASSGRTGASYGYTF | TGTGCCAGCAGCGGGCGGACAGGGGCGAGCTATGGCTACACCTTC
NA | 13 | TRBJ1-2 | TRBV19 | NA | CASTTQVNYGYTF | TGTGCCAGTACTACACAGGTTAACTATGGCTACACCTTC
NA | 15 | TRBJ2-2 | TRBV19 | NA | CASYRGGRNTGELFF | TGTGCCAGCTATCGGGGAGGTCGGAACACCGGGGAGCTGTTTTTT
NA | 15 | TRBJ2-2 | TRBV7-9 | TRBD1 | CASSAGQGKTGELFF | TGTGCCAGCAGCGCCGGACAGGGGAAGACCGGGGAGCTGTTTTTT
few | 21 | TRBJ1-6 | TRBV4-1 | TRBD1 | CASSQKPGQGVKRSYNSPLHF | TGCGCCAGCAGCCAGAAACCGGGACAGGGGGTTAAGCGCTCCTATAATTCACCCCTCCACTTT
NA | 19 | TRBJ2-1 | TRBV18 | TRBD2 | CASSPPGTSGGSLYNEQFF | TGTGCCAGCTCACCTCCCGGGACTAGCGGGGGGTCTCTCTACAATGAGCAGTTCTTC
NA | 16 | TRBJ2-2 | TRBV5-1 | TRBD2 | CASSGLAGDNTGELFF | TGCGCCAGCAGTGGACTAGCGGGGGATAACACCGGGGAGCTGTTTTTT
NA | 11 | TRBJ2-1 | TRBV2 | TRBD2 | CASSDGTSRFF | TGTGCCAGCAGTGATGGGACTAGTCGCTTCTTC
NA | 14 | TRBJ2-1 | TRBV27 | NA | CASSLDSSYNEQFF | TGTGCCAGCAGTTTAGACAGTTCCTACAATGAGCAGTTCTTC
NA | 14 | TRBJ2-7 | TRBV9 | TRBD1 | CASSVEGTGIEQYF | TGTGCCAGCAGCGTAGAGGGGACAGGGATCGAGCAGTACTTC
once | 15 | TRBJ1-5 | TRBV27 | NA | CASSLAGVANQPQHF | TGTGCCAGCAGTTTAGCAGGGGTCGCCAATCAGCCCCAGCATTTT
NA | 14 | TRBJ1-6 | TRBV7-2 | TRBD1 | CASSQGQGVSPLHF | TGTGCCAGCAGCCAGGGACAGGGGGTTTCACCCCTCCACTTT
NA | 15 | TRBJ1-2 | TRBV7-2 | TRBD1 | CASSLTQGGYYGYTF | TGTGCCAGCAGCCTTACCCAGGGGGGCTACTATGGCTACACCTTC
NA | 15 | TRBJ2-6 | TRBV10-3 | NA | CAISASSSGANVLTF | TGTGCCATCAGTGCTTCGAGCTCTGGGGCCAACGTCCTGACTTTC
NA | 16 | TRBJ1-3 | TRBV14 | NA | CASSRQYSGSGNTIYF | TGTGCCAGCAGCCGCCAGTACAGTGGGTCTGGAAACACCATATATTTT
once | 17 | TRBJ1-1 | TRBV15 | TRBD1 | CATSRGTGVGQNTEAFF | TGTGCCACCAGCAGAGGGACAGGGGTGGGTCAGAACACTGAAGCTTTCTTT
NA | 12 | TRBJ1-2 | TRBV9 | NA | CASSRQAYGYTF | TGTGCCAGCAGCCGACAGGCTTATGGCTACACCTTC
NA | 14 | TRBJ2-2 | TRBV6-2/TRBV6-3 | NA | CASSLVGAPGELFF | TGTGCCAGCAGCTTGGTGGGGGCCCCCGGGGAGCTGTTTTTT
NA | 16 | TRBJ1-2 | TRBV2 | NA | CASSSQRQVPNYGYTF | TGTGCCAGCAGCTCCCAGAGACAGGTCCCTAACTATGGCTACACCTTC
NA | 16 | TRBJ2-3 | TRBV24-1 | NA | CATSDPVRDRTDTQYF | TGTGCCACCAGTGATCCCGTCAGGGATCGCACAGATACGCAGTATTTT
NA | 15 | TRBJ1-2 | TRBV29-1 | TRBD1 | CSVDGVGGGNYGYTF | TGCAGCGTTGATGGAGTAGGGGGCGGTAACTATGGCTACACCTTC
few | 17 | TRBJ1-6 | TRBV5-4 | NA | CASSLAPEPADNSPLHF | TGTGCCAGCAGCTTGGCGCCCGAACCGGCGGATAATTCACCCCTCCACTTT
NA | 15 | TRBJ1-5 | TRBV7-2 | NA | CASSGPPGGNQPQHF | TGTGCCAGCAGCGGCCCCCCGGGGGGGAATCAGCCCCAGCATTTT
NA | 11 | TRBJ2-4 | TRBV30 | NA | CAWSEGHIQYF | TGTGCCTGGAGTGAGGGGCACATTCAGTACTTC
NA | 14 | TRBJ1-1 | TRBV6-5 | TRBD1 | CASSSGQMNTEAFF | TGTGCCAGCAGCTCGGGACAGATGAACACTGAAGCTTTCTTT
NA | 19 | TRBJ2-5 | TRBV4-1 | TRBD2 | CASSQDYGTSGGPQETQYF | TGCGCCAGCAGCCAAGATTATGGGACTAGCGGGGGGCCCCAAGAGACCCAGTACTTC
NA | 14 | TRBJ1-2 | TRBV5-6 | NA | CASSLLQGDYGYTF | TGTGCCAGCAGCTTGTTACAGGGAGACTATGGCTACACCTTC
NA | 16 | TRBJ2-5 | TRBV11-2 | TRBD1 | CASSSWDSPAQETQYF | TGTGCCAGCAGCTCTTGGGACAGTCCCGCCCAAGAGACCCAGTACTTC
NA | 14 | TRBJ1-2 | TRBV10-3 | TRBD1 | CAISGQQGRNGYTF | TGTGCCATCAGTGGACAACAGGGGCGGAATGGCTACACCTTC
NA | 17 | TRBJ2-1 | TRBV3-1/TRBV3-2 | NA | CASSPPLRDTTYNEQFF | TGTGCCAGCAGCCCCCCTCTCCGGGACACCACTTACAATGAGCAGTTCTTC
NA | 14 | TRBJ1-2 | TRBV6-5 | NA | CASSPTWTKGVYTF | TGTGCCAGCAGTCCTACCTGGACAAAAGGGGTCTACACCTTC